This TCR beta chain was identified in a study of cytomegalovirus exposure and HLA in healthy donors. This CDR3 has 11 residues. From germline, CDR1 is LNHNV and CDR2 YYDKDF (reference sequence). V was pared by 8 bases and J by 8 bases, with 10 bases between. Amplification used 60 Vbeta primers and 13 Jbeta primers. Original handling: There were 80 million to 95 million unique TCR beta chains by a later count, and 10 million to 12 million of them were shared. Produced via immunoSEQ multiplex PCR; TCRdb's table is partial and in-frame only. V and J calls and clone size are those listed in that table; D and trimming were worked out from the DNA. In the table there are some 250,000 clones, over 80% of which are singletons.

The sequenced sample consisted of PBMCs. The TCR sequence derives from a woman between 40 and 55 years old in good health and CMV-seropositive. The chain recombines TRBV15 with TRBJ2-1, with unresolved D. The CDR3 loop reads CATRLAYEQFF. CDR3 coding DNA: TGTGCCACCCGCCTCGCGTATGAGCAGTTCTTC.